A selection of T cell receptor beta chains follows, all from one sample in a study of regulatory T cells in long-lasting Graves disease. TCRdb analysed the multiplex PCR reads with MiXCR anew, one entry per CDR3 protein. The sample yields more than 650,000 distinct CDR3 sequences, 25% to 35% seen once. The input for sequencing was peripheral blood mononuclear cells (PBMCs), taken when the disease was refractory, from a patient treated with antithyroid drugs. These receptors all stem from a female donor with Graves disease. Each CDR3 is given with its conserved first and last residue. A D gene is named only where the DNA matches it firmly. Some rows mark clone size as missing; the rest say once, few, many or name a class of expanded clone.

v_call	j_call	clone_size	d_call	cdr3_nt	cdr3_aa
TRBV29-1	TRBJ2-7	few	TRBD1	TGCAGCGTTAGAGGGGGACAGGGGAACTACGAGCAGTACTTC	CSVRGGQGNYEQYF
TRBV20-1	TRBJ2-7	.	.	TGCAGTGCTCTCCCGGGGGACTCCTACGAGCAGTACTTC	CSALPGDSYEQYF
TRBV10-3	TRBJ1-1	few	TRBD1	TGTGCCATCAAGGGGACAGGGGGAAGCACTGAAGCTTTCTTT	CAIKGTGGSTEAFF
TRBV6-1	TRBJ2-4	.	TRBD2	TGTGCCAGCAGTGCTGGGGCTAGCGGGAGGAACATTCAGTACTTC	CASSAGASGRNIQYF
TRBV6-1	TRBJ2-5	.	.	TGTGCCAGCGCAGGCTTACAAGAGACCCAGTACTTC	CASAGLQETQYF
TRBV3-1	TRBJ1-1	few	.	TGTGCCAGCAGCCATCAAACAGAGAACACTGAAGCTTTCTTT	CASSHQTENTEAFF
TRBV5-4	TRBJ1-1	few	TRBD1	TGTGCCAGCAGCTTGGGAGGACAGGGGCCCATGAACACTGAAGCTTTCTTT	CASSLGGQGPMNTEAFF
TRBV30	TRBJ1-4	.	.	TGTGCCTGGGACAATCGCGACATTCAGGAAAAACTGTTTTTT	CAWDNRDIQEKLFF
TRBV19	TRBJ2-7	few	.	TGTGCCAGTAGTTCATCACTAGCAGCTTACGAGCAGTACTTC	CASSSSLAAYEQYF
TRBV6-1	TRBJ1-1	few	TRBD1	TGTGCCAGCAGTCACCGGGACAGGGGACTCAACACTGAAGCTTTCTTT	CASSHRDRGLNTEAFF
TRBV2	TRBJ1-4	many	.	TGTGCCAGCAGTGAAGAGGATCTCGATGTAAAACTGTTTTTT	CASSEEDLDVKLFF
TRBV28	TRBJ1-1	many	.	TGTGCCAGCAGTCTCTCTAGAGTGAACACTGAAGCTTTCTTT	CASSLSRVNTEAFF
TRBV6-2/TRBV6-3	TRBJ2-7	.	TRBD2	TGTGCCAGCAGTTACGGACTAGCGGGACCCCGCTCCTACGAGCAGTACTTC	CASSYGLAGPRSYEQYF
TRBV24-1	TRBJ2-7	.	.	TGTGGACGGGCGAGGACGGACTCCTACGAGCAGTACTTC	CGRARTDSYEQYF
TRBV15	TRBJ1-5	many	.	TGTGCCACCCGTCAAAGGGGAAGCAATCAGCCCCAGCATTTT	CATRQRGSNQPQHF
TRBV29-1	TRBJ1-4	.	.	TGCAGCGTTGTGTTCAGGGTGGGAGAAAAACTGTTTTTT	CSVVFRVGEKLFF
TRBV5-6	TRBJ1-1	few	.	TGTGCCAGCAGCTTGGAACCGCGGGAGGGTGAAGCTTTCTTT	CASSLEPREGEAFF
TRBV27	TRBJ2-5	few	TRBD2	TGTGCCAGCAGTTTATCCCCTCGTGGACTAGCGGGAAAAGAGACCCAGTACTTC	CASSLSPRGLAGKETQYF
TRBV11-2	TRBJ1-6	many	.	TGTGCCAGCACCCAGGGGAGCTCCTATAATTCACCCCTCCACTTT	CASTQGSSYNSPLHF
TRBV12-3/TRBV12-4	TRBJ1-2	many	.	TGTGCCAGCAGTTTAAGGCTTCTCTATGGCTACACCTTC	CASSLRLLYGYTF
TRBV5-1	TRBJ2-2	.	.	TGCGCCAGCAGCTTGATTTTTCCCGGGGAGCTGTTTTTT	CASSLIFPGELFF
TRBV5-6	TRBJ2-5	.	TRBD2	TGTGCCAGCAGCTTTGGGGGAGGGACTGCAGCAGAGGCCCAGTACTTC	CASSFGGGTAAEAQYF
TRBV25-1	TRBJ1-2	few	.	TGTGCCAGCACCTCACCCGTCCCAGGTCGCGGCTACACCTTC	CASTSPVPGRGYTF
TRBV15	TRBJ1-3	.	.	TGTGCCACCAGCAGTCAGGACCGCGGAAACACCATATATTTT	CATSSQDRGNTIYF
TRBV27	TRBJ1-1	.	.	TGTGCCAGCAGTCTCGGACCGCAGATGAACACTGAAGCTTTCTTT	CASSLGPQMNTEAFF
TRBV20-1	TRBJ1-2	few	TRBD1	TGCAGTGCTAGACAGGCAGGGGGGAACTATGGCTACACCTTC	CSARQAGGNYGYTF
TRBV2	TRBJ2-7	few	.	TGTGCCAGCAGTGAAGGGGCAGGGTCCCCCTACGAGCAGTACTTC	CASSEGAGSPYEQYF
TRBV6-2/TRBV6-3	TRBJ1-1	few	TRBD1	TGTGCCAGCAGTTACTTCCGGGACAGAAAAATGAACACTGAAGCTTTCTTT	CASSYFRDRKMNTEAFF